One T cell receptor (beta chain) is described in this entry. This specimen belongs to a study of blood T cell repertoires in COVID-19. The wider study: Some COVID-19 samples were acute and others convalescent; all came from the United States, Italy and Spain. PBMCs, B-cell-depleted T cells, or T cells provided the cDNA or gDNA that made up the material.

Source study methods: Amplified reference gene primers provided the basis for estimating nucleated cell counts. This table comes from immunoSEQ multiplex PCR, and its TCRdb copy is limited to in-frame clones, with some not included. Clonal size and the V and J genes are those of that table, whereas D and trimming came from the DNA. Of 150,000 to 200,000 clones listed, approximately 86% are singletons. Trimming pared 2 bases from V and 2 bases from J, leaving 3 bases between. This CDR3 region has 11 residues. Germline V CDR1 and CDR2: GTSNPN, SVGIG (reference sequence). This chain joins TRBV30 and TRBJ2-5; D gene uncertain. Source material: peripheral blood. This receptor was taken from a man aged 18 to 35 with acute or convalescent COVID-19. DNA of the CDR3: TGTGCCTGGAGTCAGCAAGAGACCCAGTACTTC. Its protein product is CAWSQQETQYF. The full variable domain, with the rest looked up from reference TRBV30 and TRBJ2-5, is SQTIHQWPATLVQPVGSPLSLECTVEGTSNPNLYWYRQAAGRGLQLLFYSVGIGQISSEVPQNLSASRPQDRQFILSSKKLLLSDSGFYLCAWSQQETQYFGPGTRLLVL.